Listed below are T cell receptor beta chains from one sample, sequenced in a study of PD-1 blockade in classical Hodgkin lymphoma. Generated by immunoSEQ multiplex PCR, the TCRdb table keeps only in-frame clones and is missing some. The sample records some 45,000 clones, roughly 90% being singletons. The sequencing here drew on peripheral blood mononuclear cells (PBMCs), taken at baseline. These receptors originate from a human donor with classical Hodgkin lymphoma. Both conserved end residues are part of each CDR3. D genes are given only for firm matches. Expanded clones get a size class; other rows say once, few or many, or leave the size out.

D	J	V	length	size	CDR3	DNA
TRBD2	TRBJ2-1	TRBV11-1	15	few	CASSNSGSPGDEQFF	TGTGCCAGCAGCAATAGCGGGAGTCCCGGGGATGAGCAGTTCTTC
TRBD1	TRBJ1-5	TRBV7-8	17	-	CASSSGQGIFGGQPQHF	TGTGCCAGCAGCTCCGGACAGGGAATCTTCGGCGGTCAGCCCCAGCATTTT
-	TRBJ2-5	TRBV6-1	12	-	CASSDFQETQYF	TGTGCCAGCAGTGACTTCCAAGAGACCCAGTACTTC
TRBD2	TRBJ2-5	TRBV5-1	15	-	CASSFGSGGEETQYF	TGCGCCAGCAGCTTCGGGAGCGGGGGGGAAGAGACCCAGTACTTC
-	TRBJ2-1	TRBV4-1	17	-	CASSRGGLTGAYNEQFF	TGCGCCAGCAGCCGCGGAGGTCTAACGGGGGCCTACAATGAGCAGTTCTTC
-	TRBJ1-2	TRBV2	14	-	CASSEEASLYGYTF	TGTGCCAGCAGTGAGGAGGCCAGTCTCTATGGCTACACCTTC
-	TRBJ2-1	TRBV6-1	13	-	CASSGGGGLAQFF	TGTGCCAGCAGCGGGGGAGGGGGGCTCGCGCAGTTCTTC
-	TRBJ1-1	TRBV6-1	15	-	CASIHARGGWAEAFF	TGTGCCAGCATCCACGCTCGGGGGGGTTGGGCTGAAGCTTTCTTT
-	TRBJ2-1	TRBV11-2	17	-	CASSLDQSAQLIDEQFF	TGTGCCAGCAGCTTAGATCAGTCGGCTCAACTAATAGATGAGCAGTTCTTC
TRBD1	TRBJ2-7	TRBV28	13	-	CATLRQGSYEQYF	TGTGCCACCCTCCGACAGGGTTCCTACGAGCAGTACTTC
-	TRBJ2-7	TRBV20-1	11	-	CSARDLYEQYF	TGCAGTGCTAGAGATCTCTACGAGCAGTACTTC
-	TRBJ1-5	TRBV9	14	once	CASSAWGWDQPQHF	TGTGCCAGCAGCGCCTGGGGGTGGGATCAGCCCCAGCATTTT
TRBD1	TRBJ2-2	TRBV2	16	-	CATALGQGTNTGELFF	TGTGCCACCGCACTCGGACAGGGGACGAACACCGGGGAGCTGTTTTTT
-	TRBJ2-5	TRBV7-9	14	-	CASSELSGRETQYF	TGTGCCAGCAGCGAACTATCGGGTAGGGAGACCCAGTACTTC
TRBD1	TRBJ1-6	TRBV9	15	once	CASSGEGTVNSPLHF	TGTGCCAGCAGCGGGGAAGGGACAGTCAATTCACCCCTCCACTTT
TRBD2	TRBJ2-7	TRBV19	17	-	CATRHILAGQRTYEQYF	TGTGCCACCAGGCACATCCTAGCGGGACAGAGAACCTACGAGCAGTACTTC
TRBD1	TRBJ2-3	TRBV18	16	-	CASSPAGQALGDTQYF	TGTGCCAGCTCACCCGCTGGACAGGCCTTGGGGGATACGCAGTATTTT
-	TRBJ2-7	TRBV10-3	15	-	CAISESLVSSYEQYF	TGTGCCATCAGTGAGTCCTTGGTTAGCTCCTACGAGCAGTACTTC
-	TRBJ1-5	TRBV15	14	-	CATSNGIVNQPQHF	TGTGCCACCAGCAACGGAATCGTTAATCAGCCCCAGCATTTT
-	TRBJ2-5	TRBV19	15	-	CASSIFGRVQETQYF	TGTGCCAGTAGTATTTTCGGCAGGGTCCAAGAGACCCAGTACTTC
-	TRBJ1-3	TRBV6-1	13	-	CASSRGVGNTIYF	TGTGCCAGCAGCCGCGGGGTAGGAAACACCATATATTTT
TRBD1	TRBJ1-2	TRBV6-1	13	-	CASSTGAFYGYTF	TGTGCCAGCAGTACAGGGGCTTTCTATGGCTACACCTTC